This is a list of T cell receptor beta chains from one sample in a study of blood T cells in healthy people across ages. TCRdb ran MiXCR on the 5' RACE reads and lists one entry per CDR3 protein. The table records hundreds of thousands of distinct CDR3 sequences, approximately 59% of them present only once. The material sequenced was blood. The source of these receptors is a man aged 55 to 69 in good health. CDR3s include the opening cysteine and the closing phenylalanine or tryptophan. The D gene is left open where the match is weak. Size is stated for part of the rows, as once, few or many counts, or as a class when the clone is expanded.

>TRBV4-1|few|TRBJ2-7|NA
TGCGCCAGCAGCCAAGGGGGGGGGCTCGAGCAGTACTTC
CASSQGGGLEQYF
>TRBV5-1|few|TRBJ2-7|NA
TGCGCCAGCAGCTTGGATGGGGGCAGCTACGAGCAGTACTTC
CASSLDGGSYEQYF
>TRBV3-1|few|TRBJ1-2|NA
TGTGCCAGCAGCCAGGATCAGGGATTCTATGGCTACACCTTC
CASSQDQGFYGYTF
>TRBV7-2|few|TRBJ2-1|TRBD1
TGTGCCAGCTCCTCAGGACAGGGCTCCCCCCATGAGCAGTTCTTC
CASSSGQGSPHEQFF
>TRBV29-1|NA|TRBJ2-7|TRBD1
TGCAGCGCCTGGGACAGTTACTACGAGCAGTACTTC
CSAWDSYYEQYF
>TRBV11-2|few|TRBJ2-5|NA
TGTGCCAGCAGCTTAGTCGGGGGGCTGGAGACCCAGTACTTC
CASSLVGGLETQYF
>TRBV12-3/TRBV12-4|NA|TRBJ1-5|NA
TGTGCCACCGCTCGGGGGTTCAATCAGCCCCAGCATTTT
CATARGFNQPQHF
>TRBV7-3|NA|TRBJ2-1|TRBD2
TGTGCCAGCAGCTTATTGACTAGCGGGGGGGCTTTTGAGCAGTTCTTC
CASSLLTSGGAFEQFF
>TRBV10-2|NA|TRBJ1-2|NA
TGCGCCAGCAGTGAGGGGCGGAGTAACTATGGCTACACCTTC
CASSEGRSNYGYTF
>TRBV7-2|few|TRBJ2-3|NA
TGTGCCAGCAGCCCTGTAAGGGAAGATACGCAGTATTTT
CASSPVREDTQYF
>TRBV28|NA|TRBJ2-7|TRBD1
TGTGCCAGCAGTTTGTGGGGGACAGGGAAACTCTACGAGCAGTACTTC
CASSLWGTGKLYEQYF
>TRBV4-1|NA|TRBJ2-7|NA
TGCGCCAGCAGCCAAGCACCCGTCACGATTACCTACGAGCAGTACTTC
CASSQAPVTITYEQYF
>TRBV9|NA|TRBJ1-2|NA
TGTGCCAGCAGCATCGCCCTCGGACGCGATGGCTACACCTTC
CASSIALGRDGYTF
>TRBV29-1|few|TRBJ2-1|NA
TGCAGCGTTGAAGAGCAGGGAAATGAGCAGTTCTTC
CSVEEQGNEQFF
>TRBV5-1|few|TRBJ2-3|NA
TGCGCCAGCAGCCAAGGGACCGAAGATACGCAGTATTTT
CASSQGTEDTQYF
>TRBV5-1|NA|TRBJ2-3|NA
TGCGCCAGCAGCTTGGACCCCCTCCGCACAGATACGCAGTATTTT
CASSLDPLRTDTQYF
>TRBV12-3/TRBV12-4|NA|TRBJ2-5|NA
TGTGCCAGCAGTTTACAGTCCGGGGCGGGGGAGACCCAGTACTTC
CASSLQSGAGETQYF
>TRBV29-1|NA|TRBJ2-3|NA
TGCAGCGTGGACAGTCCTAGCACAGATACGCAGTATTTT
CSVDSPSTDTQYF
>TRBV20-1|few|TRBJ2-1|TRBD2
TGCAGTGCTAGCTCAACTAGCGGGGGCCTCGGCGGGGGCGATGAGCAGTTCTTC
CSASSTSGGLGGGDEQFF
>TRBV21-1|NA|TRBJ2-6|NA
TGTGCCAGCAGCAAAATTCCCCTGGACTCTTACTCTGGGGCCAACGTCCTGACTTTC
CASSKIPLDSYSGANVLTF
>TRBV10-3|NA|TRBJ2-5|TRBD1
TGTGCCATCAGTAAGGGACAGCCACAAGAGACCCAGTACTTC
CAISKGQPQETQYF
>TRBV9|NA|TRBJ1-2|NA
TGTGCCAGCAGCGTCCGAGGGGGGATAGGCGGCTACACCTTC
CASSVRGGIGGYTF